Included here is one TCR beta chain sequence, with context. Its cognate antigen is unknown. Sequenced by immunoSEQ multiplex PCR; TCRdb stores in-frame clones only, minus some. The sample shows about 350,000 clones, roughly 94% of them seen only once. This entry belongs to a study of Ad26.COV2.S vaccination and SARS-CoV-2 variants. Whole-study results and caveats: Vaccinated and placebo-treated recipients had similar non-spike TCR breadth. It was vaccine recipients, not placebo recipients, who had the higher spike-specific TCR breadth. Analytic work on TCR breadth and depth might have understated the full extent of total T cell responses. Reported findings describe substantial breadth in spike-specific CD8+ and CD4+ T cell responses following vaccination.

The V end lost 2 bases, the J end lost 1 base, and 9 bases lay between the germline ends. The CDR3 runs to 14 residues. The germline V gene has CDR1 SGHTS and CDR2 YDEGEE. Sequenced here: peripheral blood, sampled after recovery from COVID-19. The TCR originated in a human donor who had recovered from COVID-19. The chain joins TRBV5-8 to TRBJ1-1; D gene ambiguous. CDR3 in DNA: TGTGCCAGCAGCTTTATCGGCAGGAACACTGAAGCTTTCTTT. Amino acids: CASSFIGRNTEAFF.